This record covers a single T cell receptor (beta chain). These data originate in a study of blood T cell repertoires in COVID-19. Study details: Spain, Italy and the United States supplied samples that represented acute and convalescent COVID-19. Sources were T cells, B-cell-depleted T cells, or PBMCs; the material itself was cDNA or gDNA.

In the source study's methods: Counts of nucleated cells, estimated from reference gene primer amplification, were obtained. Produced via immunoSEQ multiplex PCR; TCRdb's table is partial and in-frame only. V, J and clone size reflect that table, while D and trimming were determined from the DNA. The sample contains around 180,000 clones, approximately 80% of which appear only once. Looked up from germline, CDR1 is SGHAT and CDR2 is FQNNGV. Losses at the gene ends were 4 bases for V and 4 bases for J; bases not matched to a gene: 12. The CDR3 length is 17 residues. The V call is TRBV11-2, the J call TRBJ1-3; 8 nucleotides match TRBD1. The origin of this receptor is a woman aged 80 or over with COVID-19, enrolled during active disease. Sequencing was performed on peripheral blood. Here the CDR3 DNA reads TGTGCCAGCAGCTGGGGGACAGGAAATATTTGGGGAAACACCATATATTTT. Amino acid sequence: CASSWGTGNIWGNTIYF.